The clone carrying this T cell receptor (beta chain) has only a few counts. Its target is not known. The sample belongs to a study of cytomegalovirus exposure and HLA in healthy donors. This cohort consisted of healthy bone marrow donors. Study outcomes and limitations: Reportedly, fewer N-insertions than the approximately 700-donor mean appeared in an Asian-associated ancestry cluster in a later analysis. A highly shared variant cluster was judged a likely technical artifact.

V was clipped by 4 bases and J by 5 bases; unmatched bases: 5. CDR1 SGHKS and CDR2 YYEKEE come from the germline V gene (reference sequence). The CDR3 has 13 residues. Amplification used 60 Vbeta primers and 13 Jbeta primers. As processed by the authors: The authors later counted 65 million to 80 million unique TCR beta chains, 9.5 million to 11 million of them shared. Here immunoSEQ multiplex PCR was the method, and the copy in TCRdb shows in-frame clones only, minus some. V, J and clone size reflect that table, while D and trimming were determined from the DNA. The repertoire includes about 150,000 clones, less than 80% of them detected once, and under 2.5% sits in the top ten.

This clonotype was sampled from a man aged 25 to 40 in good health and CMV-seronegative. Sequenced material: PBMCs. The chain employs TRBV5-5 and TRBJ2-7, with TRBD1 matching 8 bases. In DNA form, the CDR3 reads TGTGCCAGCAGCGACCGACAGGGGAACGAGCAGTACTTC. Encoded protein: CASSDRQGNEQYF.